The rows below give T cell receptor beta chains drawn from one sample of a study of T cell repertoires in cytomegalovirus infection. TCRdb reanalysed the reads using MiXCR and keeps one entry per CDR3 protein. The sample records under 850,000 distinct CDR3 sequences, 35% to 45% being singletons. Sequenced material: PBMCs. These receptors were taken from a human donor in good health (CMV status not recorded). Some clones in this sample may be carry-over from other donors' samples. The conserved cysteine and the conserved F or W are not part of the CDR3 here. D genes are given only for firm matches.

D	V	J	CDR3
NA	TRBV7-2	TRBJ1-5	ASSLLSTASPQH
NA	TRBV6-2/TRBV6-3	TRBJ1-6	ASSYDGRGNSPLH
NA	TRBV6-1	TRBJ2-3	ASKRGSTDTQY
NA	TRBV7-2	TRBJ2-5	ASSLGVRETQY
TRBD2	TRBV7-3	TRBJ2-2	ASSSTSGGAVGELF
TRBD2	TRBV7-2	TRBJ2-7	ASSLVLAGVNEQY
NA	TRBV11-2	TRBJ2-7	ASSRYDDPYEQY
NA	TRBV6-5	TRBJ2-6	ASSPSQLVAGANVLT
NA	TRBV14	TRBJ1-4	ASSEVSLVGSYNEKLF
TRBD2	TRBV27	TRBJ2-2	ASSLTASGRGRTGELF
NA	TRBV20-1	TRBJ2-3	SAARPVTDTQY
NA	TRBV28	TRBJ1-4	ASNEQPTNEKLF
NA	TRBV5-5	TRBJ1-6	ASSLSGKGPLH
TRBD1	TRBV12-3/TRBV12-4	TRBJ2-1	ASSSHAPRQGHPYEQF
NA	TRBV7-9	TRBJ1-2	ASSLSPNGYT
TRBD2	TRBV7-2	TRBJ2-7	ASSLRGGLAGSSSYEQY
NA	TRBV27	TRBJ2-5	ASSLGRAPQETQY
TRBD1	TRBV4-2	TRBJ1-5	ASSQETGGGPQH
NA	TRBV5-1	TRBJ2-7	ASSLVSPEGRSTFYEQY
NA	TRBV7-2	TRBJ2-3	ASSFLGSDTQY
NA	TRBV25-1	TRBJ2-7	ASSGIFAPEQY
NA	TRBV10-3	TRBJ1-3	AISGRQGPSGNTIY
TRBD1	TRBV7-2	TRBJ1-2	ASRGQGWGYT
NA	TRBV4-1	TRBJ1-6	ASSQWWGNYSPLH
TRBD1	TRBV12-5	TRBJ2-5	AGGPGDRAETQY
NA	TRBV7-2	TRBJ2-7	ASSPRGDYEQY
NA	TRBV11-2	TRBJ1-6	ASSLDGRRNSPLH
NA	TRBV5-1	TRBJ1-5	ASRPEPAGSQPQH
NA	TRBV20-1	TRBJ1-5	SARLGTTSNQPQH
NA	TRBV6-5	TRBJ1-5	ASRPQRGNHQPQH
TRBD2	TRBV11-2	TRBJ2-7	ASSSQLVREGYEQY
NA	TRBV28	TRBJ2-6	ASSPPRGANVLT
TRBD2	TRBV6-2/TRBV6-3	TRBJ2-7	ASSDSGRRLYEQY
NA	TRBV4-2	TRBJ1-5	ASSQGVRGSGHSNQPQH
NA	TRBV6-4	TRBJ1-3	ASKRDGGNTIY
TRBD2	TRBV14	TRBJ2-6	ASSQEPGTSGRLRANVLT